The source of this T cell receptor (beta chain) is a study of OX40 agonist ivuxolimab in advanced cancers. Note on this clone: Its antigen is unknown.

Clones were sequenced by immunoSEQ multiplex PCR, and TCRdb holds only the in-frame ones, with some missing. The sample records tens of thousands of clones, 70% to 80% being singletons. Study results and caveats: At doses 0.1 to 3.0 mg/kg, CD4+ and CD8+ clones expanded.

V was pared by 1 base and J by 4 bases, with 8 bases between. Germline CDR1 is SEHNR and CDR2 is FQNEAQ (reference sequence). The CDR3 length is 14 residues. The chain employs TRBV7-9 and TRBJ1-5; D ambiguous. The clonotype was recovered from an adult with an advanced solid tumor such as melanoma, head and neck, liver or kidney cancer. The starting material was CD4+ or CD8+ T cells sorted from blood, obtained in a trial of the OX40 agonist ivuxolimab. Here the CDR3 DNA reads TGTGCCAGCAGCTTAGGGCAGACTAATCAGCCCCAGCATTTT. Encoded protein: CASSLGQTNQPQHF.